This T cell receptor (beta chain) was sequenced in a study of T-cell memory formation after mild COVID-19. A few counts support this clonotype. Using its own MiXCR run on the 5' RACE reads, TCRdb lists one record per CDR3 protein. In the table there are 100,000 to 120,000 distinct CDR3 sequences, over 15% of which are singletons. This sequence was found in a man between 18 and 35 years old who had mild COVID-19 (a few samples of this study predate the infection). Cell type and time point are not known. Material for sequencing was PBMCs or a T cell subset sorted from them (not recorded which).

CDR3 DNA: TGTGCCAGCAGCCCCAGGGGGCCGATTAGGGGCTACACCTTC. Protein: CASSPRGPIRGYTF. The chain couples TRBV6-2 or TRBV6-3 to TRBJ1-2, with 8 bases identical to TRBD1. Losses at the gene ends were 6 bases for V and 8 bases for J; bases not matched to a gene: 11. Germline assignment: CDR1 MNHEY and CDR2 SVGEGT. The CDR3 is made up of 14 amino acids.